The clone carrying this T cell receptor beta chain turned up a few times. This specimen belongs to a study of response to subunit inactivated influenza vaccine. TCRdb reprocessed the RT-PCR reads with MiXCR, giving one entry per CDR3 protein. The data contain roughly 630,000 distinct CDR3 sequences, 14% of them singletons. The CDR3 is 13 amino acids. Trimming cost V 4 bases and J 3 bases; bases outside gene matches: 2. CDR1 is SNHLY and CDR2 is FYNNEI in the germline V gene. This sequence joins TRBV2 and TRBJ2-5, with 7 bases fitting TRBD1. This clonotype originated in a man aged 50 or older who received an inactivated influenza vaccine. Here the sequenced sample was PBMCs from blood, taken around 15 days before vaccination. CDR3 residues: CASSAQGEETQYF. DNA for the CDR3: TGTGCCAGCAGTGCCCAGGGGGAAGAGACCCAGTACTTC.